A single sample is the source of the 31 T cell receptor beta chains below, sequenced in a study of vaccination and CD4 T cells after COVID-19. Once obtained from cultured CD4+ T cells, the DNA was sequenced using the Oncomine TCR Beta short-read assay. One entry per CDR3 protein results from TCRdb running MiXCR on the PCR reads. This table has roughly 5,500 distinct CDR3 sequences, about 71% appearing once. Treatment denoted: approximately 10-day PBMC culture with coronavirus spike peptide pools or control peptides (ViraFEST assay). These receptors lack a known antigen. The sequencing input was CD4+ T cells from blood, cultured in vitro. The receptors come from a human donor who had recovered from COVID-19.

The rearrangement joins TRBV7-2 to TRBJ1-1; D unresolved. Per the germline V gene, CDR1 is SGHTA and CDR2 is FQGNSA. V lost 4 bases and J 5 bases, leaving 14 bases between the germline ends. The CDR3 sequence is 14 residues long. In DNA form, the CDR3 reads TGTGCCAGCAGCTCGGACGGCGGCGGGACTGAAGCTTTCTTT. Amino acids: CASSSDGGGTEAFF.

The chain carries TRBV19 and TRBJ1-5, with 10 positions matching TRBD1. Germline loops: CDR1 LNHDA, CDR2 SQIVND (reference sequence). V lost 2 bases to trimming and J lost 7 bases; unmatched junction nucleotides: 5. The CDR3 is 15 residues long. The CDR3 is CASSIRGTGVQPQHF. The CDR3 DNA sequence: TGTGCCAGTAGTATAAGGGGGACAGGGGTGCAGCCCCAGCATTTT.

The sample holds a few counts of this clonotype. This chain joins TRBV2 and TRBJ1-1; D might be TRBD1 (5 bases). This CDR3 region has 15 residues. The ends were cut back, 4 bases at V and 0 bases at J, with 12 bases in the middle. The germline V gene encodes CDR1 SNHLY and CDR2 FYNNEI. DNA of the CDR3: TGTGCCAGCAGTGTAGGGGCTCCTATGAACACTGAAGCTTTCTTT. Translation gives CASSVGAPMNTEAFF.

The rearrangement uses TRBV6-1 and TRBJ2-7, with 7 bases identical to TRBD1. Losses at the gene ends were 4 bases for V and 2 bases for J; bases not matched to a gene: 8. The germline V gene has CDR1 MNHNS and CDR2 SASEGT. CDR3 length equals 15 residues. The CDR3 reads CASSARTGDPYEQYF. Here the CDR3 DNA reads TGTGCCAGCAGTGCTCGGACAGGTGATCCCTACGAGCAGTACTTC.

This clonotype has just a few counts. J is TRBJ1-5 and V is TRBV6-2 or TRBV6-3, with 8 bases matching TRBD1. The CDR3 is 16 residues long. CDR1 and CDR2 from the germline V gene are MNHEY and SVGEGT. The V segment lost 2 bases and the J segment 2 bases; nucleotides outside the gene matches: 5. The CDR3 DNA reads as TGTGCCAGCAGTTACACGACAGGGGACCGCAATCAGCCCCAGCATTTT. Protein: CASSYTTGDRNQPQHF.

This clonotype was seen only a few times. This chain uses TRBV14 with TRBJ2-3; D remains ambiguous. Trimming removed 1 base from V and 2 bases from J, with 10 bases in between. This CDR3 region has 15 residues. Looked up from germline, CDR1 is SGHDN and CDR2 is FVKESK. This CDR3 is CASSQGATPTDTQYF. The CDR3 DNA follows: TGTGCCAGCAGCCAAGGAGCGACGCCCACAGATACGCAGTATTTT.

The chain carries TRBV30 and TRBJ1-2, with unresolved D. The CDR3 has 13 residues. Germline V gene sequence: CDR1 GTSNPN, CDR2 SVGIG (reference sequence). The germline V and J ends were trimmed by 2 bases and 4 bases, with 11 bases remaining between them. The chain's CDR3 is CAWSRGLSYGYTF. The CDR3 bases are TGTGCCTGGAGTCGCGGACTTAGCTATGGCTACACCTTC.

The chain joins TRBV29-1 to TRBJ2-7; the match to TRBD1 covers 12 bases. Germline V gene lookup returns CDR1 SQVTM and CDR2 ANQGSEA. V shed 0 bases and J 6 bases; nucleotides not matched to a gene: 6. The CDR3 is 15 amino acids. The CDR3 spells CSVEDGGQGAGEQYF. Written as DNA, the CDR3 is TGCAGCGTTGAAGACGGGGGACAGGGGGCAGGCGAGCAGTACTTC.

The V and J genes are TRBV7-8 and TRBJ2-3; TRBD1 is a possible D gene (5 bases). The V end was cut by 5 bases, the J end by 5 bases, with 8 bases between. The CDR3 spans 12 residues. The germline gives CDR1 SGHVS, CDR2 FQNEAQ. The CDR3 DNA follows: TGTGCCAGCAGCAAGCAGGGAGATACGCAGTATTTT. Its protein is CASSKQGDTQYF.

This chain uses TRBV24-1 with TRBJ2-1; TRBD2 matches at 8 bases. Germline-derived CDR1 and CDR2 are KGHDR and SFDVKD. V trimming: 4 bases; J trimming: 4 bases; junction bases outside the gene matches: 11. The CDR3 is made up of 17 amino acids. The CDR3 region has the DNA TGTGCCACCAGTGACAGGGGCGATGGCGGGAGGTACAATGAGCAGTTCTTC. It encodes CATSDRGDGGRYNEQFF.

This clonotype was seen only a few times. The CDR3 nucleotides read TGTGCCAGCAGTTGGCAGGGACAGGTTAGCAATCAGCCCCAGCATTTT. Amino acids: CASSWQGQVSNQPQHF. The rearrangement links TRBV28 to TRBJ1-5; 8 nucleotides line up with TRBD1. V was clipped by 4 bases and J by 0 bases; unmatched bases: 5. The CDR3 sequence is 16 residues long. The germline V gene encodes CDR1 MDHEN and CDR2 SYDVKM.

The chain links TRBV30 to TRBJ2-3, with D maybe TRBD2 (6 bases). The CDR3 extends over 13 amino acids. Germline assignment: CDR1 GTSNPN and CDR2 SVGIG (reference sequence). The V and J ends lost 0 bases and 6 bases respectively, with 10 bases between them. CDR3 in amino acids: CAWSVRERDTQYF. CDR3 nucleotides: TGTGCCTGGAGTGTACGGGAGAGGGATACGCAGTATTTT.

The V call is TRBV6-1, the J call TRBJ1-1; D remains unclear. V shed 7 bases and J shed 2 bases, with 8 bases lying between them. The CDR3 is 12 amino acids. Germline loops: CDR1 MNHNS, CDR2 SASEGT. The CDR3 loop reads CASKRGNTEAFF. As DNA, the CDR3 is TGTGCCAGCAAGCGGGGAAACACTGAAGCTTTCTTT.

The chain carries TRBV19 and TRBJ1-2; the D is unclear. From germline, CDR1 is LNHDA and CDR2 SQIVND (reference sequence). This CDR3 region has 14 residues. V was shortened by 7 bases and J by 0 bases, with 12 bases between the two germline ends. The CDR3, as DNA: TGTGCCAGTAACCTGAGGGCAGCTAACTATGGCTACACCTTC. It yields the protein CASNLRAANYGYTF.

The chain combines TRBV6-1 with TRBJ1-5; no clear D gene. The CDR3 is made up of 14 amino acids. Trimming removed 7 bases from V and 6 bases from J, with 16 bases in between. Germline CDR1 and CDR2: MNHNS and SASEGT. Here the CDR3 DNA reads TGTGCCAGCAAAGCGACCGCTTCTACTCAGCCCCAGCATTTT. Translating it yields CASKATASTQPQHF.

The rearrangement joins TRBV7-9 to TRBJ1-1; D is undetermined. CDR1 and CDR2 from the germline V gene are SEHNR and FQNEAQ (reference sequence). The CDR3 runs 15 residues. V was cut by 5 bases and J by 0 bases, with 13 bases left in between. The CDR3 reads CASSPREDMNTEAFF. The CDR3 bases are TGTGCCAGCAGCCCGCGGGAGGATATGAACACTGAAGCTTTCTTT. Filled out from reference TRBV7-9 and TRBJ1-1, the complete variable domain reads DTGVSQNPRHKITKRGQNVTFRCDPISEHNRLYWYRQTLGQGPEFLTYFQNEAQLEKSRLLSDRFSAERPKGSFSTLEIQRTEQGDSAMYLCASSPREDMNTEAFFGQGTRLTVV.

The rearrangement links TRBV12-3 or TRBV12-4 to TRBJ2-3; either TRBD1 or TRBD2 may fit D (5 bases each). Between the trimmed V and J ends, which lost 6 bases and 0 bases, there was a span of 19 bases. The CDR3 runs 17 residues. CDR3 sequence (DNA): TGTGCCAGCAGGCCCCGGGGCAGCCGATCGAGCACAGATACGCAGTATTTT. Translated, it gives CASRPRGSRSSTDTQYF.

This clonotype was found a few times. The V and J genes are TRBV19 and TRBJ1-6; D not resolved. Germline V CDR1 and CDR2: LNHDA, SQIVND (reference sequence). The CDR3 totals 15 residues. V was cut by 7 bases and J by 7 bases, with 17 bases left in between. The CDR3 is CASNDELGRNSPLHF. For the CDR3, the DNA is TGTGCCAGTAATGACGAACTCGGAAGGAATTCACCCCTCCACTTT.

This clonotype was detected a few times. The CDR3 DNA is TGTGCCAGCAGCCAAGACCAGGGGACCACTGAAGCTTTCTTT. Its translation is CASSQDQGTTEAFF. The chain employs TRBV7-9 and TRBJ1-1; perhaps TRBD1 as D (6 bases). Trimming cost V 5 bases and J 4 bases, with 14 bases left between them. Germline CDR1 is SEHNR and CDR2 is FQNEAQ (reference sequence). The CDR3 loop spans 14 amino acids.

This clonotype occurred once. This chain connects TRBV7-2 to TRBJ2-1; no clear D. The V end was cut by 5 bases, the J end by 7 bases, with 9 bases between. The CDR3 consists of 12 residues. Germline CDR1 reads SGHTA; CDR2 reads FQGNSA. CDR3 sequence: CASSASWNEQFF. In nucleotides, the CDR3 is TGTGCCAGCAGCGCCTCATGGAATGAGCAGTTCTTC.

The chain has TRBV20-1 and TRBJ2-2; D is tentatively TRBD1 or TRBD2 (6 bases each). V was shortened by 6 bases and J by 3 bases, with 20 bases between the two germline ends. Per germline, CDR1 DFQATT and CDR2 SNEGSKA (reference sequence). The CDR3 length is 16 residues. The CDR3 is CSAPHGGNLDTGELFF. The CDR3 DNA reads TGCAGTGCGCCCCACGGGGGCAATTTGGACACCGGGGAGCTGTTTTTT.

The rearrangement uses TRBV11-2 and TRBJ2-5; 9 nucleotides line up with TRBD1. CDR3 length: 15 amino acids. Germline lookup yields CDR1 SGHAT and CDR2 FQNNGV. With V trimmed by 8 bases and J by 5 bases, 12 bases remained unmatched. As DNA, the CDR3 is TGTGCCAGCCGCCCGGGACAGGGCTACGAGGAGACCCAGTACTTC. It is translated as CASRPGQGYEETQYF. The variable domain in full, completed from reference TRBV11-2 and TRBJ2-5, reads EAGVAQSPRYKIIEKRQSVAFWCNPISGHATLYWYQQILGQGPKLLIQFQNNGVVDDSQLPKDRFSAERLKGVDSTLKIQPAKLEDSAVYLCASRPGQGYEETQYFGPGTRLLVL.

The rearrangement uses TRBV27 and TRBJ2-6, with 13 positions matching TRBD2. V dropped 6 bases and J dropped 2; count of bases not matched to a gene: 10. Germline V CDR1 and CDR2: MNHEY, SMNVEV (reference sequence). The CDR3 spans 19 residues. The CDR3 bases are TGTGCCAGCAGGATACAACCGGGACTAGCGGGGACTGGGGCCAACGTCCTGACTTTC. It encodes CASRIQPGLAGTGANVLTF.

The V call is TRBV27, the J call TRBJ2-3, with D hard to call. Trimming removed 3 bases at V and 4 bases at J, with 8 bases between. The CDR3 has 13 amino acids. Germline V gives CDR1 MNHEY, CDR2 SMNVEV (reference sequence). In DNA form, the CDR3 reads TGTGCCAGCAGTTTCTTGAGAGCAGATACGCAGTATTTT. Amino acids: CASSFLRADTQYF.

This clonotype has more than one count but fewer than ten. The rearrangement uses TRBV6-2 or TRBV6-3 and TRBJ1-2; D not certain. The V gene's germline CDR1 is MNHEY and CDR2 SVGEGT. V shed 5 bases and J shed 4 bases, with 8 bases lying between them. The CDR3 runs 12 residues. CDR3: CASSMSSYGYTF. The CDR3 nucleotides read TGTGCCAGCAGTATGTCATCCTATGGCTACACCTTC.

The chain has TRBV27 and TRBJ1-1, with D possibly matching TRBD1 (5 bases). V was trimmed by 6 bases and J by 2 bases, leaving 10 bases between them. The germline gives CDR1 MNHEY, CDR2 SMNVEV (reference sequence). This CDR3 contains 13 residues. CDR3 nucleotides: TGTGCCAGCAGCAGTACAGGAAACACTGAAGCTTTCTTT. It specifies CASSSTGNTEAFF.

The gene calls are TRBV7-9 and TRBJ1-6; D call uncertain. The CDR3 consists of 15 residues. Germline V gene data show CDR1 as SEHNR and CDR2 as FQNEAQ (reference sequence). Trimming removed 3 bases from V and 5 bases from J, with 11 bases in between. The CDR3 DNA sequence: TGTGCCAGCAGCTTGACGGTGGCAGATAATTCACCCCTCCACTTT. This codes for CASSLTVADNSPLHF. The complete variable domain, with remaining parts taken from reference TRBV7-9 and TRBJ1-6, reads DTGVSQNPRHKITKRGQNVTFRCDPISEHNRLYWYRQTLGQGPEFLTYFQNEAQLEKSRLLSDRFSAERPKGSFSTLEIQRTEQGDSAMYLCASSLTVADNSPLHFGNGTRLTVT.

V usage is TRBV7-8 and J usage is TRBJ2-3; TRBD1 aligns across 8 bases. The junction had 6 bases not matched to a gene; V was cut back by 0 bases and J by 4 bases. The CDR3 loop spans 16 amino acids. Germline CDR1 SGHVS, CDR2 FQNEAQ. CDR3 amino acids: CASSLARTGKADTQYF. CDR3 DNA: TGTGCCAGCAGCTTAGCGCGGACAGGGAAGGCAGATACGCAGTATTTT.

This chain joins TRBV6-1 and TRBJ1-5, with D uncertain. V was clipped by 4 bases and J by 13 bases, with 8 bases between them. The CDR3 runs to 10 residues. CDR1 and CDR2 (germline): MNHNS, SASEGT. CDR3 sequence: CASSGGSQHF. The CDR3 DNA follows: TGTGCCAGCAGTGGAGGGAGTCAGCATTTT.

This chain joins TRBV20-1 and TRBJ1-2, with unresolved D. CDR3 length: 17 residues. V was clipped by 0 bases and J by 6 bases, with 23 bases between them. Germline loops: CDR1 DFQATT, CDR2 SNEGSKA (reference sequence). CDR3 sequence reads: CSARDLIRLWENDGYTF. The CDR3, as DNA: TGCAGTGCTAGAGATCTTATTCGGTTGTGGGAGAATGATGGCTACACCTTC.

The rearrangement joins TRBV20-1 to TRBJ1-6; maybe TRBD1 (5 bases). This CDR3 is 15 amino acids long. V gave up 2 bases and J gave up 0 bases, with 8 bases separating them. Germline lookup yields CDR1 DFQATT and CDR2 SNEGSKA (reference sequence). CDR3 loop: CSARKGSSYNSPLHF. The CDR3 DNA follows: TGCAGTGCTAGAAAGGGGAGCTCCTATAATTCACCCCTCCACTTT.